This entry lists 20 T cell receptor beta chains sequenced from one sample in a study of blood T cells in healthy people across ages. Using a J-beta primer mix together with a sample-barcoded 5' primer, a second PCR was run for roughly 7 to 12 cycles. TCRdb itself ran the 5' RACE reads through MiXCR, one entry per CDR3 protein. The table includes hundreds of thousands of distinct CDR3 sequences, around 31% detected once. The specimen sequenced was blood. The receptor set was obtained from a woman over 75 in good health.

This clonotype was observed many times. J is TRBJ2-7 and V is TRBV7-2, with 10 nucleotides matching TRBD1. The ends lost 5 bases at V and 2 bases at J; junction bases unmatched: 6. CDR3 length equals 15 residues. The germline gives CDR1 SGHTA, CDR2 FQGNSA. The CDR3 bases are TGTGCCAGCAGCCAGCGCGGGACAGGGGCCTACGAGCAGTACTTC. Protein product: CASSQRGTGAYEQYF.

The rearrangement uses TRBV20-1 and TRBJ2-5, with 7 bases matching TRBD1. This CDR3 comprises 12 residues. With 8 bases clipped from V and 7 bases from J, the junction kept 10 bases outside the gene matches. Per the germline V gene, CDR1 is DFQATT and CDR2 is SNEGSKA (reference sequence). The CDR3, as DNA: TGCAGTCCAGGACAGGCGGATAGGACCCAGTACTTC. As protein: CSPGQADRTQYF.

The chain joins TRBV9 to TRBJ2-3; the D gene is possibly TRBD2 (5 bases). CDR1 and CDR2 (germline): SGDLS, YYNGEE. V shed 4 bases and J shed 5 bases, with 23 bases lying between them. The CDR3 extends over 17 amino acids. The CDR3 DNA sequence: TGTGCCAGCAGCCCTCGTGGAGTGCCCATACGGGGAGATACGCAGTATTTT. The encoded protein is CASSPRGVPIRGDTQYF.

This chain's CDR3 is CSAAPGGYTNYGYTF. The CDR3 DNA reads TGCAGTGCCGCCCCGGGGGGGTATACTAACTATGGCTACACCTTC. The rearrangement uses TRBV20-1 and TRBJ1-2, with D possibly matching TRBD1 (5 bases). There are 15 residues in the CDR3. Germline CDR1 is DFQATT and CDR2 is SNEGSKA (reference sequence). V lost 6 bases, J lost 0 bases, and 17 bases lay in between.

In its sample, this clonotype was seen many times. The rearrangement joins TRBV2 to TRBJ1-1; 8 bases are shared with TRBD1. CDR3 size: 14 residues. Germline V gene data show CDR1 as SNHLY and CDR2 as FYNNEI. Trimming cost V 8 bases and J 1 base; bases outside gene matches: 6. This CDR3 reads CASALQGGNTEAFF. The CDR3 region has the DNA TGTGCCAGCGCATTACAGGGGGGGAACACTGAAGCTTTCTTT. The complete variable domain, with remaining parts taken from reference TRBV2 and TRBJ1-1, reads EPEVTQTPSHQVTQMGQEVILRCVPISNHLYFYWYRQILGQKVEFLVSFYNNEISEKSEIFDDQFSVERPDGSNFTLKIRSTKLEDSAMYFCASALQGGNTEAFFGQGTRLTVV.

The chain carries TRBV7-8 and TRBJ2-3; TRBD1 matches 8 bases. Germline V CDR1 and CDR2: SGHVS, FQNEAQ. The V segment lost 7 bases and the J segment 2 bases; nucleotides outside the gene matches: 8. This CDR3 region has 15 residues. This CDR3 reads CASTWTGRDTDTQYF. The CDR3 DNA follows: TGTGCCAGCACCTGGACAGGGAGAGACACAGATACGCAGTATTTT.

At least ten counts were recorded for this clonotype. The chain has TRBV5-6 and TRBJ2-1; TRBD2 matches at 9 bases. The germline CDR1 and CDR2 sequences are SGHDT and YYEEEE. This CDR3 has 16 amino acids. V trimming: 0 bases; J trimming: 7 bases; junction bases outside the gene matches: 8. CDR3 protein: CASSLAGGGAGNEQFF. CDR3 bases: TGTGCCAGCAGCTTGGCCGGCGGGGGGGCCGGGAATGAGCAGTTCTTC.

This clonotype was observed at least ten times. V is TRBV27 and J is TRBJ2-3; 11 bases align to TRBD1. CDR1 is MNHEY, CDR2 SMNVEV, per germline (reference sequence). This CDR3 comprises 15 residues. V lost 5 bases to trimming and J lost 4 bases; unmatched junction nucleotides: 5. CDR3 amino acids: CASSRDRGYSDTQYF. As DNA, the CDR3 is TGTGCCAGCAGTCGGGACAGGGGGTACTCAGATACGCAGTATTTT.

This rearrangement joins TRBV5-1 to TRBJ2-7; D remains ambiguous. Looked up from germline, CDR1 is SGHRS and CDR2 is YFSETQ. Deletions cut 4 bases from V and 3 bases from J, with 17 bases between. The CDR3 has 15 residues. The CDR3 DNA is TGCGCCAGCAGCCTTACGGGTAGCAGTTACTACGAGCAGTACTTC. Translating it yields CASSLTGSSYYEQYF.

As to this clonotype: A much larger clone differs from this one at a single base, so this may be a read error. The chain is built from TRBV28 and TRBJ2-2; 9 bases are shared with TRBD1. V was pared by 6 bases and J by 7 bases, with 6 bases of the junction left unmatched. In germline, CDR1 is MDHEN, CDR2 SYDVKM. The CDR3 is 14 amino acids. The CDR3 DNA is TGTGCCAGCAGGGCGGGACAGGGTAGCGGGGAGCTGTTTTTT. This encodes CASRAGQGSGELFF.

This chain links TRBV5-6 with TRBJ2-5; tentative D call: TRBD2 (6 bases). The V end was cut by 4 bases, the J end by 2 bases, with 12 bases between. Germline-derived CDR1 and CDR2 are SGHDT and YYEEEE. This CDR3 is 14 amino acids long. The CDR3: CASSLASVQETQYF. CDR3 nucleotides: TGTGCCAGCAGCCTAGCGTCAGTGCAAGAGACCCAGTACTTC.

The chain links TRBV29-1 to TRBJ2-1; D is possibly TRBD2 (6 bases). Germline assignment: CDR1 SQVTM and CDR2 ANQGSEA. The CDR3 loop spans 14 amino acids. Trimming took off 5 bases at V and 1 base at J, with 12 bases between the two ends. CDR3 amino acids: CSVLSGTSYNEQFF. CDR3 DNA: TGCAGCGTTCTTAGCGGAACTTCCTACAATGAGCAGTTCTTC.

The sample holds a few counts of this clonotype. This sequence may be a read error, since a much larger clone differs from it by one base. The CDR3 spells CASGVRVGEQYF. The CDR3 DNA is TGTGCCAGCGGTGTCCGCGTCGGCGAGCAGTACTTC. V is TRBV28 and J is TRBJ2-5; the D is unclear. The closer fit of TRBJ2-7 to the DNA end suggests the J call may be wrong. The V gene's germline CDR1 is MDHEN and CDR2 SYDVKM. The CDR3 is 12 amino acids.

At least ten counts were recorded for this clonotype. V and J are TRBV3-1 and TRBJ1-2; possible D gene TRBD1, 6 bases. The CDR3 has 15 residues. V was clipped by 1 base and J by 1 base, with 10 bases between them. Germline lookup yields CDR1 LGHDT and CDR2 YNNKEL (reference sequence). The CDR3 loop is CASSQAGEGNYGYTF. The CDR3 region has the DNA TGTGCCAGCAGCCAAGCAGGGGAAGGTAACTATGGCTACACCTTC.

This clonotype was recorded at least ten times. The V gene is TRBV20-1, the J gene TRBJ2-7; D might be TRBD1 (6 bases). V was pared by 6 bases and J by 0 bases, with 18 bases between. The V gene's germline CDR1 is DFQATT and CDR2 SNEGSKA (reference sequence). The CDR3 runs 15 residues. Here the CDR3 reads CSAGGAVLSSYEQYF. The CDR3 nucleotides read TGCAGTGCAGGGGGAGCGGTCCTTAGCTCCTACGAGCAGTACTTC.

The table lists this clonotype with a few counts. The chain recombines TRBV28 with TRBJ1-1; a weak D match, TRBD1 (6 bases). CDR1 is MDHEN and CDR2 is SYDVKM in the germline V gene. Trimming cost V 5 bases and J 9 bases, with 19 bases left between them. This CDR3 is 14 amino acids long. The CDR3 protein is CASSPRSGGHQAFF. The CDR3 coding sequence is TGTGCCAGCAGTCCCAGATCGGGGGGGCATCAAGCTTTCTTT.

The sample holds many counts of this clonotype. This chain joins TRBV7-9 and TRBJ2-5, with 9 bases lining up with TRBD2. The CDR3 totals 14 residues. Germline V gene lookup returns CDR1 SEHNR and CDR2 FQNEAQ (reference sequence). Losses at the gene ends were 8 bases for V and 5 bases for J; bases not matched to a gene: 9. CDR3 coding DNA: TGTGCCAGCCCCCCGGCGGCGGGGGGGGAGACCCAGTACTTC. Protein product: CASPPAAGGETQYF. The full variable domain, rest sourced from reference TRBV7-9 and TRBJ2-5, is DTGVSQNPRHKITKRGQNVTFRCDPISEHNRLYWYRQTLGQGPEFLTYFQNEAQLEKSRLLSDRFSAERPKGSFSTLEIQRTEQGDSAMYLCASPPAAGGETQYFGPGTRLLVL.

This chain links TRBV27 with TRBJ2-2; D remains unclear. Looked up from germline, CDR1 is MNHEY and CDR2 is SMNVEV (reference sequence). V was trimmed by 2 bases and J by 6 bases, leaving 10 bases between them. This CDR3 has 14 residues. DNA for the CDR3: TGTGCCAGCAGTTTAAAGGGTAGGGCCGGGGAGCTGTTTTTT. Encoded protein: CASSLKGRAGELFF.

This clonotype was counted many times. The V and J genes are TRBV9 and TRBJ1-6; D unresolved. The CDR3 loop spans 12 amino acids. Germline-derived CDR1 and CDR2 are SGDLS and YYNGEE. The germline V and J ends were trimmed by 0 bases and 8 bases, with 3 bases remaining between them. The CDR3 spells CASSVVDSPLHF. In DNA form, the CDR3 reads TGTGCCAGCAGCGTAGTAGATTCACCCCTCCACTTT. Variable domain in full (rest from reference TRBV9 and TRBJ1-6): DSGVTQTPKHLITATGQRVTLRCSPRSGDLSVYWYQQSLDQGLQFLIQYYNGEERAKGNILERFSAQQFPDLHSELNLSSLELGDSALYFCASSVVDSPLHFGNGTRLTVT.

There are many counts of this clonotype. This chain connects TRBV7-2 to TRBJ2-5; 10 nucleotides line up with TRBD2. The V gene's germline CDR1 is SGHTA and CDR2 FQGNSA. Unmatched junction bases numbered 8, after V lost 5 bases and J lost 5 bases. The CDR3 covers 15 residues. The CDR3: CASSLQRGGTETQYF. CDR3 DNA: TGTGCCAGCAGCCTCCAGCGGGGGGGCACGGAGACCCAGTACTTC.